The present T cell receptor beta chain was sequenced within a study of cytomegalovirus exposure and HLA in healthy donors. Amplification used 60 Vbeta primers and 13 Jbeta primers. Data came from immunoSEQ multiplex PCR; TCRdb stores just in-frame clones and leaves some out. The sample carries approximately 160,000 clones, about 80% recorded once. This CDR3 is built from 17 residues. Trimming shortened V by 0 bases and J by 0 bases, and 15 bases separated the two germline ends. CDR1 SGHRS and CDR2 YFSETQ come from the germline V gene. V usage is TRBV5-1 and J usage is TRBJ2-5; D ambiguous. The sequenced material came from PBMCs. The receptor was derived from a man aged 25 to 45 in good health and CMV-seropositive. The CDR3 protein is CASSLARLELYQETQYF. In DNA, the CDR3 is TGCGCCAGCAGCTTGGCTAGGTTAGAATTGTACCAAGAGACCCAGTACTTC.